Shown below are 2 T cell receptor beta chains from a single sample sequenced in a study of human T cells and chemical hapten exposure. TCRdb processed the RACE reads anew with MiXCR; each CDR3 protein has one entry. The sample has some 36,000 distinct CDR3 sequences; about 9.3% are singletons. Time point reported: pre-sensitization, week 0. The treatment: therapeutic diphenylcyclopropenone sensitization with weekly scalp DPC. The starting material, unfractionated whole blood, was used for total RNA extraction. This specimen was whole blood, taken in connection with sensitization to the hapten diphenylcyclopropenone (DPC). The receptors derive from a middle-aged man with alopecia areata. Some clones in this sample may be carry-over from other donors' samples.

This clonotype has at least ten counts. V is TRBV10-3 and J is TRBJ2-5; 9 bases fit TRBD2. The CDR3 loop spans 14 amino acids. CDR1 is ENHRY and CDR2 is SYGVKD in the germline V gene. V gave up 8 bases and J gave up 0 bases; unmatched junction bases: 4. This chain's CDR3 is CAIGSGGYQETQYF. The CDR3 DNA reads TGTGCCATCGGGAGCGGGGGGTACCAAGAGACCCAGTACTTC.

In the case of this clonotype: Being one base from a much bigger clone, this may be a read error. The rearrangement uses TRBV11-3 and TRBJ2-2; 9 bases line up with TRBD1. V was pared by 4 bases and J by 5 bases, with 5 bases of the junction left unmatched. The CDR3 length is 15 residues. Germline V lookup: CDR1 SGHNT, CDR2 YENEEA. For the CDR3, the DNA is TGTGCCAGCAGCTCTAGGACAGGGGAAACCGGGGAGCTGTTTTTT. Amino acid sequence: CASSSRTGETGELFF.